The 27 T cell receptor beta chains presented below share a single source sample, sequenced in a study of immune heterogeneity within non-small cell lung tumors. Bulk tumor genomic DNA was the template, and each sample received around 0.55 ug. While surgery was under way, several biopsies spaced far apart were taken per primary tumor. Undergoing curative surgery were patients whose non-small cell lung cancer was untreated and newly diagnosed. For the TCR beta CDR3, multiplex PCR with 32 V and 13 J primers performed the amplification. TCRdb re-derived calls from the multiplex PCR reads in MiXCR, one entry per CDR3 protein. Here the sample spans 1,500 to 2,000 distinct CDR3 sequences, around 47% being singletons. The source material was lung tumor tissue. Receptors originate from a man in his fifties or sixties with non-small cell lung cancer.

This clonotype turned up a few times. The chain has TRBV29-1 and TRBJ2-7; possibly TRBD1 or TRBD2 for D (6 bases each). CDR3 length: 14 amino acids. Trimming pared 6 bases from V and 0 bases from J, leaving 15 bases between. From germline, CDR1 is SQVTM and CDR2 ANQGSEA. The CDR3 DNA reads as TGCAGCGTGCAAAATAAGGGGGGCTCCTACGAGCAGTACTTC. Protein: CSVQNKGGSYEQYF.

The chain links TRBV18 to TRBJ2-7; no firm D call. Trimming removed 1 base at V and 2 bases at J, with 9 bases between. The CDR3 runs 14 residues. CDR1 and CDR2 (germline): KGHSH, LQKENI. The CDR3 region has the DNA TGTGCCAGCTCACCACGTACGAGCGCCTACGAGCAGTACGTC. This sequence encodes CASSPRTSAYEQYV.

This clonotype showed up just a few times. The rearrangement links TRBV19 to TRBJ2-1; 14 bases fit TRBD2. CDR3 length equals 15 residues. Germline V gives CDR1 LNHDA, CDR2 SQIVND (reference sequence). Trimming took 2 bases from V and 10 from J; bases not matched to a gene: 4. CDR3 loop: CASSITGLAGAEQFF. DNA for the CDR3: TGTGCCAGTAGTATAACGGGACTAGCGGGAGCAGAGCAGTTCTTC. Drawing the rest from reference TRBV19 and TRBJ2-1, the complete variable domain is DGGITQSPKYLFRKEGQNVTLSCEQNLNHDAMYWYRQDPGQGLRLIYYSQIVNDFQKGDIAEGYSVSREKKESFPLTVTSAQKNPTAFYLCASSITGLAGAEQFFGPGTRLTVL.

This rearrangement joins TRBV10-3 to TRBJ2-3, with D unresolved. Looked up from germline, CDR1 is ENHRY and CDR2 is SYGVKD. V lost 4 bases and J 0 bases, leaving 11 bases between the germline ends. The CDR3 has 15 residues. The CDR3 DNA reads TGTGCCATCAGTGGTCCCGCATCTAGCACAGATACGCAGTATTTT. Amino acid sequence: CAISGPASSTDTQYF.

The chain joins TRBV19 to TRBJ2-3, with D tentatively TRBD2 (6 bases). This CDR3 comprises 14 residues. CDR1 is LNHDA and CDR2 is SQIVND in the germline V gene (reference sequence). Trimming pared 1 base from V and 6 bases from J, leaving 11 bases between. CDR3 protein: CASSIAGGTDTQYF. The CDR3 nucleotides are TGTGCCAGTAGTATAGCCGGCGGGACGGATACGCAGTATTTT.

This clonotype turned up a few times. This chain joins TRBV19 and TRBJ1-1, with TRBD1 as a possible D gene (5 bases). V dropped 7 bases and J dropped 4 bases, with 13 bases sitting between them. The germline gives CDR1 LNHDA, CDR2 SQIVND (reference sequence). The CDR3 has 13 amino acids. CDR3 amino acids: CASIRDGATEAFF. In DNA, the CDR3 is TGTGCCAGTATCCGGGACGGGGCCACTGAAGCTTTCTTT.

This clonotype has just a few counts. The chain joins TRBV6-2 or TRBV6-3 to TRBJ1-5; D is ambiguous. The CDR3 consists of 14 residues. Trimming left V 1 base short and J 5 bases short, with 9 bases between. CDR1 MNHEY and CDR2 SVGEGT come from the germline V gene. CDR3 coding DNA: TGTGCCAGCAGTTACTTTTTTTCGGATCAGCCCCAGCATTTT. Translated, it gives CASSYFFSDQPQHF.

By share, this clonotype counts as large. The CDR3 DNA reads as TGCAGTGCTACCGCTAGACGGATGAACACTGAAGCTTTCTTT. It is translated as CSATARRMNTEAFF. The gene calls are TRBV20-1 and TRBJ1-1; D is unresolved. Germline values: CDR1 DFQATT, CDR2 SNEGSKA (reference sequence). V was trimmed by 4 bases and J by 0 bases, leaving 12 bases between them. CDR3 length equals 14 residues.

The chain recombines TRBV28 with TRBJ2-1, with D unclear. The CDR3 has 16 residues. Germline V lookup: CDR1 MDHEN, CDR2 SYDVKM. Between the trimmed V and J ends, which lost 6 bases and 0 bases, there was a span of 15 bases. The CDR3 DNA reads TGTGCCAGCAGGAGCCACCGACTCCTCTCCTACAATGAGCAGTTCTTC. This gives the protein CASRSHRLLSYNEQFF.

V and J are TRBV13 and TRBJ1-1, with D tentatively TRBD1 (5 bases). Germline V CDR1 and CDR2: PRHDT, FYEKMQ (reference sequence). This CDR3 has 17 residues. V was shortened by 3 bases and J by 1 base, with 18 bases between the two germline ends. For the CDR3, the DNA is TGTGCCAGCAGCTTCGACGCATCTGGGGCGGGGAACACTGAAGCTTTCTTT. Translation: CASSFDASGAGNTEAFF. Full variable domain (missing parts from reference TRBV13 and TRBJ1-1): AAGVIQSPRHLIKEKRETATLKCYPIPRHDTVYWYQQGPGQDPQFLISFYEKMQSDKGSIPDRFSAQQFSDYHSELNMSSLELGDSALYFCASSFDASGAGNTEAFFGQGTRLTVV.

In nucleotides, the CDR3 is TGTGCCAGCAGTCCGACTAGCGGGAGTTACTCCTACAATGAGCAGTTCTTC. This gives the protein CASSPTSGSYSYNEQFF. V is TRBV28 and J is TRBJ2-1, with 12 nucleotides matching TRBD2. CDR1 and CDR2 from the germline V gene are MDHEN and SYDVKM. The CDR3 contains 17 residues. The J segment lost 0 bases and the V segment lost 5 bases, leaving 5 bases of the junction unmatched.

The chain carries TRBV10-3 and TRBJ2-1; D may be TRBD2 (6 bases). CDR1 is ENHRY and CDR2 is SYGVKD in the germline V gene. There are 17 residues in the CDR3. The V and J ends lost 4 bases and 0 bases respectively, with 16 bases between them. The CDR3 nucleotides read TGTGCCATCAGTGGGTCTAGCGAACAGAGCTCCTACAATGAGCAGTTCTTC. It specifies CAISGSSEQSSYNEQFF.

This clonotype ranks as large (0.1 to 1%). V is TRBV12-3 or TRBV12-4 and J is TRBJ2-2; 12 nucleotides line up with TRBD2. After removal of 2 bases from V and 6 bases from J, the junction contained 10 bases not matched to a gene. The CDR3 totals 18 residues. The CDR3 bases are TGTGCCAGCAGTTTATGGACTAGCGGGGCCAATATCCCCGGGGAGCTGTTTTTT. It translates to CASSLWTSGANIPGELFF.

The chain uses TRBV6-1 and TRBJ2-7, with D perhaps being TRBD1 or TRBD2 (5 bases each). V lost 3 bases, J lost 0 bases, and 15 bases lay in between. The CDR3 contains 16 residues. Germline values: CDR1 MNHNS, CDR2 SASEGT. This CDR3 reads CASSDSLGVTSYEQYF. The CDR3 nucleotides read TGTGCCAGCAGTGATTCATTGGGGGTAACCTCCTACGAGCAGTACTTC.

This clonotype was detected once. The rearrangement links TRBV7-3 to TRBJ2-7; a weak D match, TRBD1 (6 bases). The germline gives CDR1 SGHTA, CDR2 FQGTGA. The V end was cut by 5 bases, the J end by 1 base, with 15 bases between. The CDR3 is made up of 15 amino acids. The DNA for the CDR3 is TGTGCCAGCAGCCCGCCCCCGACAGGATCCTACGAGCAGTACTTC. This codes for CASSPPPTGSYEQYF.

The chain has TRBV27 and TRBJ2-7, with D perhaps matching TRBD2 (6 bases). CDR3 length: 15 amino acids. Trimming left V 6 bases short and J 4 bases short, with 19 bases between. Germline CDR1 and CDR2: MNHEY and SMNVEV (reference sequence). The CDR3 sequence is CASSSPSAILYEQYF. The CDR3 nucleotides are TGTGCCAGCAGCTCTCCTAGCGCCATTCTATACGAGCAGTACTTC.

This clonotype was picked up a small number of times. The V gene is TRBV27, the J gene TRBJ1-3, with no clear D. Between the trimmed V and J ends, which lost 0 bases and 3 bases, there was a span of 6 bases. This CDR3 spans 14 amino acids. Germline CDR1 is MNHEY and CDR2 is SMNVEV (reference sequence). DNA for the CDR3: TGTGCCAGCAGTTTATCGGGCCATGGAAACACCATATATTTT. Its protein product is CASSLSGHGNTIYF.

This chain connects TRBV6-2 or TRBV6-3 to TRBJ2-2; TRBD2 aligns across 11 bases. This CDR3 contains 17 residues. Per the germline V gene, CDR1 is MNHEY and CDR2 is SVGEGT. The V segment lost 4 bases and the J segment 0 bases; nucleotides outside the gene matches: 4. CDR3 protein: CASSSSTSGANTGELFF. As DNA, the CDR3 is TGTGCCAGCAGTTCCTCGACTAGCGGGGCGAACACCGGGGAGCTGTTTTTT.

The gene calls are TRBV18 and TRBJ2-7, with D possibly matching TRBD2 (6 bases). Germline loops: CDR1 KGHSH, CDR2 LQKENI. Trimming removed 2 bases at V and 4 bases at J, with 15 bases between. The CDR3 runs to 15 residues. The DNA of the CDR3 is TGTGCCAGCTCACCAGAGCAGTTCGGGGGTTACGAGCAGTACTTC. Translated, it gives CASSPEQFGGYEQYF.

The CDR3 is CASSEQGQGYGYTF. The DNA of the CDR3 is TGTGCCAGCAGTGAACAGGGTCAGGGCTATGGCTACACCTTC. The chain employs TRBV6-1 and TRBJ1-2; D possibly corresponds to TRBD1 (5 bases). The CDR3 has 14 residues. The V gene's germline CDR1 is MNHNS and CDR2 SASEGT. Trimming pared 2 bases from V and 4 bases from J, leaving 11 bases between.

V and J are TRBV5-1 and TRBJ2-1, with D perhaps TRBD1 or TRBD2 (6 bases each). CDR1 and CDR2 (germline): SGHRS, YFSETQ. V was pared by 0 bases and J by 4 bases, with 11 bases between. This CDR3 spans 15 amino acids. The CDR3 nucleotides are TGCGCCAGCAGCTTGGCCGGGGGACAATACAATGAGCAGTTCTTC. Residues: CASSLAGGQYNEQFF.

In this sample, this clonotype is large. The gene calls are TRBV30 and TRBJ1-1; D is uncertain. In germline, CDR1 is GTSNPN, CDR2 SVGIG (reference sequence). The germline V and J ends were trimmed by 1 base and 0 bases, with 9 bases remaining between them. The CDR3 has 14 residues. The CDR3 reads CAWSGGQLNTEAFF. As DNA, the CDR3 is TGTGCCTGGAGTGGAGGTCAGCTGAACACTGAAGCTTTCTTT. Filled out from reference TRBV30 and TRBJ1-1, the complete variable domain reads SQTIHQWPATLVQPVGSPLSLECTVEGTSNPNLYWYRQAAGRGLQLLFYSVGIGQISSEVPQNLSASRPQDRQFILSSKKLLLSDSGFYLCAWSGGQLNTEAFFGQGTRLTVV.

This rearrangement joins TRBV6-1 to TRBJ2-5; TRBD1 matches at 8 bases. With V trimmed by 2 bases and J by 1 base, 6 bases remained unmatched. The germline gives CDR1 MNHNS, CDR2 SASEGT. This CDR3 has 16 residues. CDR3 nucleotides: TGTGCCAGCAGTGAATTCATCACAGGGGGCCAAGAGACCCAGTACTTC. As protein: CASSEFITGGQETQYF.

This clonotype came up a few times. CDR3 sequence (DNA): TGTGCCAGCAGTTTGCTAGCGGGCACCGGGGAGCTGTTTTTT. It translates to CASSLLAGTGELFF. The V gene is TRBV12-3 or TRBV12-4, the J gene TRBJ2-2; 8 nucleotides agree with TRBD2. V trimming: 3 bases; J trimming: 4 bases; junction bases outside the gene matches: 1. The CDR3 spans 14 residues.

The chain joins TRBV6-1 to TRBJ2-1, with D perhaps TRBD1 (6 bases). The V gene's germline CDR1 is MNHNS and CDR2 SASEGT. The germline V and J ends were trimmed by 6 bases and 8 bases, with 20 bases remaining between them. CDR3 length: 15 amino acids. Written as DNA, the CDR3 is TGTGCCAGCAGCTCCGCAGGGGATACCGCACATGAGCAGTTCTTC. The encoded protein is CASSSAGDTAHEQFF.

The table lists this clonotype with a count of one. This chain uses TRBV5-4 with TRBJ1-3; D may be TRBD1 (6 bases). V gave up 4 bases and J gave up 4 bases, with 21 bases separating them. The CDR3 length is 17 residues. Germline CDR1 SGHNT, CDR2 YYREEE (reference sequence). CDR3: CASSTATGGRGGNTIYF. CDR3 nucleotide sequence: TGTGCCAGCAGCACCGCGACGGGGGGAAGGGGGGGAAACACCATATATTTT.

CDR3 bases: TGTGCCAGCAGTGCCCTGAGGGGGCAGCCCCAGCATTTT. Its protein product is CASSALRGQPQHF. The chain joins TRBV2 to TRBJ1-5; a possible D gene is TRBD1 (6 bases). Trimming stripped 4 bases from V and 7 bases from J, with 11 bases between. CDR1 and CDR2 (germline): SNHLY, FYNNEI. This CDR3 is 13 amino acids long.